The 20 T cell receptor beta chains presented below share a single source sample, sequenced in a study of shared clonotypes between healthy human individuals. The assay was immunoSEQ multiplex PCR, and TCRdb's table has in-frame clones only and misses some. The sample consists of approximately 500,000 clones, almost 80% of them appearing once. The material sequenced was PBMCs. The receptor source for this set is a woman aged 40 to 49 in good health. Some clones in this sample may be carry-over from other donors' samples.

About this clone itself: At one end the junction does not follow the germline gene, possibly because of a read error. The V call is TRBV7-7, the J call TRBJ2-2, with TRBD2 matching 10 bases. The CDR3 consists of 16 residues. CDR1 and CDR2 from the germline V gene are SSHAT and FNYEAQ (reference sequence). The CDR3 spells CASSLASSGSTGELFF. DNA for the CDR3: TGTGCTAGCAGCTTAGCCTCTAGCGGGAGCACCGGGGAGCTGTTTTTT. The variable domain in full, completed from reference TRBV7-7 and TRBJ2-2, reads GAGVSQSPRYKVTKRGQDVTLRCDPISSHATLYWYQQALGQGPEFLTYFNYEAQPDKSGLPSDRFSAERPEGSISTLTIQRTEQRDSAMYRCASSLASSGSTGELFFGEGSRLTVL.

The gene calls are TRBV27 and TRBJ2-1; D gene unclear. Trimming shortened V by 6 bases and J by 0 bases, and 12 bases separated the two germline ends. This CDR3 spans 15 amino acids. Germline CDR1 is MNHEY and CDR2 is SMNVEV (reference sequence). The DNA for the CDR3 is TGTGCCAGCAGCCGGTCGCCCCCCTCCTACAATGAGCAGTTCTTC. It codes for CASSRSPPSYNEQFF.

V usage is TRBV15 and J usage is TRBJ1-2, with 7 positions matching TRBD1. The V gene's germline CDR1 is LNHNV and CDR2 YYDKDF (reference sequence). The CDR3 spans 15 residues. The J segment lost 4 bases and the V segment lost 3 bases, leaving 8 bases of the junction unmatched. The CDR3 nucleotides are TGTGCCACCAGCAGGGGAGGGGGCGCGGGCTATGGCTACACCTTC. This encodes CATSRGGGAGYGYTF.

The V gene is TRBV5-1, the J gene TRBJ1-3, with 7 bases lining up with TRBD1. V lost 4 bases and J lost 4; bases outside the gene matches: 5. This CDR3 has 14 amino acids. Germline-derived CDR1 and CDR2 are SGHRS and YFSETQ. The CDR3, as DNA: TGCGCCAGCAGCCTAGGGACAGTCGGAAACACCATATATTTT. Encoded protein: CASSLGTVGNTIYF.

This chain joins TRBV7-9 and TRBJ1-2; 7 bases line up with TRBD1. There are 14 residues in the CDR3. In germline, CDR1 is SEHNR, CDR2 FQNEAQ (reference sequence). V was clipped by 8 bases and J by 2 bases; unmatched bases: 8. CDR3 residues: CASGRQGTNYGYTF. For the CDR3, the DNA is TGTGCCAGCGGAAGACAGGGAACCAACTATGGCTACACCTTC.

CDR3 in amino acids: CASSLRGQGYEQYF. The CDR3 nucleotides read TGTGCCAGCAGTTTAAGGGGACAGGGGTACGAGCAGTACTTC. This chain joins TRBV27 and TRBJ2-7; TRBD1 matches 10 bases. The CDR3 has 14 amino acids. CDR1 is MNHEY and CDR2 is SMNVEV in the germline V gene (reference sequence). After removal of 2 bases from V and 4 bases from J, the junction contained 2 bases not matched to a gene.

V and J are TRBV30 and TRBJ1-2; TRBD1 aligns across 10 bases. Trimming at V came to 0 bases and at J to 8 bases, leaving 6 bases not matched to a gene. The CDR3 runs to 14 residues. Per germline, CDR1 GTSNPN and CDR2 SVGIG (reference sequence). The CDR3 sequence: CAWSVRGTGVGYTF. The CDR3 coding sequence is TGTGCCTGGAGTGTACGAGGGACAGGGGTGGGCTACACCTTC.

V and J are TRBV10-2 and TRBJ1-1, with 11 bases lining up with TRBD1. Germline lookup yields CDR1 WSHSY and CDR2 SAAADI. CDR3 size: 16 residues. J gave up 4 bases and V 4 bases, and 8 bases lay outside the gene matches. The CDR3 DNA sequence: TGCGCCAGCAGTGCCGGGACAGGGGGTGTGGGCACTGAAGCTTTCTTT. Its protein is CASSAGTGGVGTEAFF.

This clone was observed once. The chain carries TRBV6-6 and TRBJ2-3; perhaps TRBD1 as D (6 bases). Germline assignment: CDR1 MNHNY and CDR2 SVGAGI (reference sequence). The CDR3 runs 12 residues. V shed 6 bases and J shed 4 bases, with 8 bases lying between them. CDR3 loop: CASRGASDTQYF. CDR3 DNA sequence: TGTGCCAGCAGGGGGGCCTCAGATACGCAGTATTTT.

The CDR3 region has the DNA TGTGCCAGCAGCCGACCAGGGGCCACGCACAATGAGCAGTTCTTC. This encodes CASSRPGATHNEQFF. The genes are TRBV7-9 and TRBJ2-1, with a weak D call TRBD1 (6 bases). The CDR3 contains 15 residues. Per germline, CDR1 SEHNR and CDR2 FQNEAQ (reference sequence). Trimming took off 5 bases at V and 5 bases at J, with 16 bases between the two ends.

J is TRBJ2-3 and V is TRBV7-3; perhaps D is TRBD1 or TRBD2 (7 bases each). CDR3 length equals 17 residues. Germline CDR1 reads SGHTA; CDR2 reads FQGTGA. V was trimmed by 5 bases and J by 2 bases, leaving 20 bases between them. DNA for the CDR3: TGTGCCAGCAGCCCCAGGGGGAGCGGGGATTACACAGATACGCAGTATTTT. It yields the protein CASSPRGSGDYTDTQYF.

The chain links TRBV7-9 to TRBJ2-7; D is possibly TRBD2 (6 bases). In germline, CDR1 is SEHNR, CDR2 FQNEAQ (reference sequence). The V end was cut by 3 bases, the J end by 0 bases, with 12 bases between. This CDR3 has 15 residues. Here the CDR3 reads CASSFGGISSYEQYF. Here the CDR3 DNA reads TGTGCCAGCAGCTTCGGCGGGATTTCCTCCTACGAGCAGTACTTC.

The chain uses TRBV6-5 and TRBJ1-1; D is undetermined. Per germline, CDR1 MNHEY and CDR2 SVGAGI. Trimming took off 0 bases at V and 1 base at J, with 9 bases between the two ends. The CDR3 is made up of 15 amino acids. Here the CDR3 reads CASSYSWAGNTEAFF. DNA for the CDR3: TGTGCCAGCAGTTACTCTTGGGCAGGGAACACTGAAGCTTTCTTT.

Of note for this clone: This likely stems from a read error, as it lies one base from a far larger clone. The J gene is TRBJ1-1, the V gene TRBV28, with 7 bases fitting TRBD1. With 6 bases clipped from V and 3 bases from J, the junction kept 7 bases outside the gene matches. CDR1 and CDR2 from the germline V gene are MDHEN and SYDVKM. The CDR3 contains 14 residues. The CDR3 nucleotides read TGTGCCAGCAGGGTGGGACAGACCGACACTGAAGCTTTCTTT. Its protein is CASRVGQTDTEAFF.

The rearrangement links TRBV9 to TRBJ1-2; 8 positions match TRBD1. This CDR3 has 13 residues. With 4 bases clipped from V and 8 bases from J, the junction kept 7 bases outside the gene matches. Germline CDR1 reads SGDLS; CDR2 reads YYNGEE. The CDR3 region has the DNA TGTGCCAGCAGCAGACAGGGGCCCTCCGGCTACACCTTC. This encodes CASSRQGPSGYTF.

This clone occurred a few times. The genes are TRBV5-6 and TRBJ2-5; D is uncertain. CDR1 is SGHDT, CDR2 YYEEEE, per germline. This CDR3 has 16 residues. V lost 2 bases and J 1 base, leaving 15 bases between the germline ends. The CDR3 here is CASSLLFREVQETQYF. CDR3 nucleotide sequence: TGTGCCAGCAGCTTATTGTTTAGGGAAGTCCAAGAGACCCAGTACTTC.

With regard to this clone: The sample has other DNA sequences that encode this CDR3 too. CDR3 in amino acids: CAIRPGQGNTGELFF. The CDR3 DNA reads as TGTGCCATCAGACCGGGACAGGGCAACACCGGGGAGCTGTTTTTT. V gene TRBV10-3 combines with J gene TRBJ2-2; 9 bases align to TRBD1. The V gene's germline CDR1 is ENHRY and CDR2 SYGVKD. The CDR3 length is 15 residues. V lost 6 bases to trimming and J lost 2 bases; unmatched junction nucleotides: 4.

This clone was recorded once. The rearrangement uses TRBV11-2 and TRBJ2-2, with 7 bases identical to TRBD1. Germline V gene sequence: CDR1 SGHAT, CDR2 FQNNGV. The trim removed 5 bases at V and 6 bases at J, leaving 6 bases unmatched. The CDR3 loop spans 14 amino acids. Written as DNA, the CDR3 is TGTGCCAGCAGCCCCGACAGGGTCTCCGGGGAGCTGTTTTTT. It specifies CASSPDRVSGELFF.

The chain employs TRBV27 and TRBJ2-1, with 12 bases that match TRBD2. Germline values: CDR1 MNHEY, CDR2 SMNVEV (reference sequence). J was trimmed by 2 bases and V by 2 bases; bases with no gene match: 1. This CDR3 comprises 16 residues. The CDR3 is CASSLLAGGAYNEQFF. CDR3 nucleotide sequence: TGTGCCAGCAGTTTACTAGCGGGAGGGGCCTACAATGAGCAGTTCTTC.

The J gene is TRBJ2-2, the V gene TRBV29-1, with D perhaps matching TRBD2 (5 bases). Trimming left V 6 bases short and J 1 base short, with 9 bases between. Germline V CDR1 and CDR2: SQVTM, ANQGSEA. CDR3 length: 13 residues. DNA for the CDR3: TGCAGCGTCGAGAGGGAGAACACCGGGGAGCTGTTTTTT. As protein: CSVERENTGELFF.